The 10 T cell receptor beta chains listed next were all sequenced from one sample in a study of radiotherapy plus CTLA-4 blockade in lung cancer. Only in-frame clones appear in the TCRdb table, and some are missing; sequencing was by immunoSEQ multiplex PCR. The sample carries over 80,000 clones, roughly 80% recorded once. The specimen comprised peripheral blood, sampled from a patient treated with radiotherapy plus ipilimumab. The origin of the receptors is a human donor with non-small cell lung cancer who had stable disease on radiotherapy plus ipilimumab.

CDR3 nucleotides: TGTGCCAGTAGGCCGGGACAGACCCACACTGAAGCTTTCTTT. Translation gives CASRPGQTHTEAFF. V gene TRBV19 combines with J gene TRBJ1-1, with 7 nucleotides matching TRBD1. J was trimmed by 3 bases and V by 6 bases; bases with no gene match: 7. CDR1 and CDR2 from the germline V gene are LNHDA and SQIVND (reference sequence). The CDR3 length is 14 residues.

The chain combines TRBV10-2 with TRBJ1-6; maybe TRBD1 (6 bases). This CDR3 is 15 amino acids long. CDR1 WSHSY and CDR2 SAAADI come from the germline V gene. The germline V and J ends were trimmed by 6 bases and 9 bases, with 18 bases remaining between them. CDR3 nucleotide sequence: TGCGCCAGCAGAGGGGGGAACAGGGTGGCTTCACCCCTCCACTTT. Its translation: CASRGGNRVASPLHF.

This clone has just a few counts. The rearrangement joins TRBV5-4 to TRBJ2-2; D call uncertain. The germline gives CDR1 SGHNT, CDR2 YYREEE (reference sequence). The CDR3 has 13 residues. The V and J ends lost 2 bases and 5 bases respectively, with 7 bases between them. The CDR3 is CASSFGFTGELFF. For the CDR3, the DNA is TGTGCCAGCAGCTTTGGCTTTACCGGGGAGCTGTTTTTT.

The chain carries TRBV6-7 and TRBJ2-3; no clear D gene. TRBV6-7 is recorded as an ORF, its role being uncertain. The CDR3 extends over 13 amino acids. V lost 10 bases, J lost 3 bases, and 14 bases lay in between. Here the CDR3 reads CATPRTLTDTQYF. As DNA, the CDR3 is TGTGCCACGCCGCGAACTCTGACAGATACGCAGTATTTT.

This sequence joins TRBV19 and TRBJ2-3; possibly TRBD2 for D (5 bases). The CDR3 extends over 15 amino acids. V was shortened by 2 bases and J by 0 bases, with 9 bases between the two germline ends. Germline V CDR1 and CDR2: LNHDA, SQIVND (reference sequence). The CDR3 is CASSIPSPSTDTQYF. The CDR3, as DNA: TGTGCCAGTAGTATACCTAGCCCGAGCACAGATACGCAGTATTTT. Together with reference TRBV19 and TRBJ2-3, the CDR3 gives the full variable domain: DGGITQSPKYLFRKEGQNVTLSCEQNLNHDAMYWYRQDPGQGLRLIYYSQIVNDFQKGDIAEGYSVSREKKESFPLTVTSAQKNPTAFYLCASSIPSPSTDTQYFGPGTRLTVL.

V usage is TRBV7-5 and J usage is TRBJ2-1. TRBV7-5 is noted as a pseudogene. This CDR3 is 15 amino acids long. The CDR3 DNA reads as TGTGCCAGAAGCTTAGTGGTAAGCTCCTACAATGAGCAGTTCTTC. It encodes CARSLVVSSYNEQFF.

The CDR3 here is CASSTLDSTMPYGYTF. CDR3 coding DNA: TGTGCCAGCAGTACCCTGGACAGCACCATGCCCTATGGCTACACCTTC. This sequence joins TRBV27 and TRBJ1-2; a possible D gene is TRBD1 (6 bases). Germline V gene data show CDR1 as MNHEY and CDR2 as SMNVEV (reference sequence). CDR3 length: 16 residues. Trimming left V 5 bases short and J 4 bases short, with 20 bases between.

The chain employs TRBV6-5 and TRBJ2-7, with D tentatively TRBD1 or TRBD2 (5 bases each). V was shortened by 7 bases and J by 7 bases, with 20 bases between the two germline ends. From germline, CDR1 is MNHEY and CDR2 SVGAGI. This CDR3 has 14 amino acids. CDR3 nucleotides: TGTGCCAGCACCAACGCAGGGTCCCCGGGAGAGCAGTACTTC. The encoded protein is CASTNAGSPGEQYF.

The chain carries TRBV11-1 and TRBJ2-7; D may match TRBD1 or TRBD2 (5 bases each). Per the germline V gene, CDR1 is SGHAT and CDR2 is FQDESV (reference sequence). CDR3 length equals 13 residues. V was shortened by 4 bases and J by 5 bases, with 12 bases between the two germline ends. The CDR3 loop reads CASSSGSRDEQYF. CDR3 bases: TGTGCCAGCAGCTCAGGGAGTCGGGACGAGCAGTACTTC. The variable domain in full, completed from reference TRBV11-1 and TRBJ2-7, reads EAEVAQSPRYKITEKSQAVAFWCDPISGHATLYWYRQILGQGPELLVQFQDESVVDDSQLPKDRFSAERLKGVDSTLKIQPAELGDSAMYLCASSSGSRDEQYFGPGTRLTVT.

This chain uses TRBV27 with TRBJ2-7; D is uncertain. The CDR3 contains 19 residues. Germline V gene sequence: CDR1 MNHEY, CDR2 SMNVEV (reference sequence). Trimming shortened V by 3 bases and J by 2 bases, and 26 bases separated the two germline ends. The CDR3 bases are TGTGCCAGCAGTTTTAACTTCTCGCCCGTTTCCGCGCGTACCTACGAGCAGTACTTC. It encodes CASSFNFSPVSARTYEQYF.